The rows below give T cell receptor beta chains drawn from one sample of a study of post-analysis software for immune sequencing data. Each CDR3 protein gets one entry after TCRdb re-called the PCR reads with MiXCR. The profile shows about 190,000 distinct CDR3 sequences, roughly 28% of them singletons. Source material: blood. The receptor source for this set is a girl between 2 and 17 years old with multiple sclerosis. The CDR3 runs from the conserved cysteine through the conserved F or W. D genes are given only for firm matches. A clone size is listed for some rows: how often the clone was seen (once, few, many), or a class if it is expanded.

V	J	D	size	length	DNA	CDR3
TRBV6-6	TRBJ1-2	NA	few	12	TGTGCCGGGAGCGTTTCTAACTATGGCTACACCTTC	CAGSVSNYGYTF
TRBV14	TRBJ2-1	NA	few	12	TGTGCCAGCAGCCGACAATACAATGAGCAGTTCTTC	CASSRQYNEQFF
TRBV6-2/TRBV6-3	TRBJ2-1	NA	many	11	TGTGCCAGCGGTCAGGGCTACGTGCAGTTCTTC	CASGQGYVQFF
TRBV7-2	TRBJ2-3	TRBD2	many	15	TGTGCCAGCAGCTTAGGTGGACTAGCGACGGATACGCAGTATTTT	CASSLGGLATDTQYF
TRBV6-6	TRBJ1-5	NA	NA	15	TGTGCCAGCAGTTTCGAGGGGAATGGCAATCAGCCCCAGCATTTT	CASSFEGNGNQPQHF
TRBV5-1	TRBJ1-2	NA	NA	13	TGCGCCAGCAGCTCCCAGGGGAGGGATGGCTACACCTTC	CASSSQGRDGYTF
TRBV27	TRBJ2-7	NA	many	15	TGTGCCAGCAGTGGGCTAGGTGGTTCCCCTAGCGAGCAGTACTTC	CASSGLGGSPSEQYF
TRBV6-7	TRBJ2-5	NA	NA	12	TGTGCCAGCAGTTCTGGGGGGACGACCCAGTACTTC	CASSSGGTTQYF
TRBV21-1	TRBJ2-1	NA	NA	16	TGTGCCAGCAGCATGAGGGACAGGGGAAAGCAGAATGAGCAGTTCTTC	CASSMRDRGKQNEQFF
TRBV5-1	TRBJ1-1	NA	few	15	TGCGCCAGCAGCTTGGATGGCAGTGCGAACACTGAAGCTTTCTTT	CASSLDGSANTEAFF
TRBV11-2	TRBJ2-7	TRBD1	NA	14	TGTGCCAGCAGAACCGGGACAGGCCCTCTCGAGCAGTACTTC	CASRTGTGPLEQYF
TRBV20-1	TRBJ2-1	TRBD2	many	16	TGCAGTGCTAGCCTTGGTAGCGGGGGACTATACAATGAGCAGTTCTTC	CSASLGSGGLYNEQFF
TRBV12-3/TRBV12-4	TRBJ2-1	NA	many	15	TGTGCCAGCAGTGAAAACCTCCTGGGCCTGGCTGAGCAGTTCTTC	CASSENLLGLAEQFF
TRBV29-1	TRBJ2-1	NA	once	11	TGCAGCGTTGCCAACTTCCCGGAGCAGTTCTTC	CSVANFPEQFF
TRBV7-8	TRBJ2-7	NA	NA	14	TGTGCCAGCAGCTCCGGACCCACACCCAATGAGCAGTACTTC	CASSSGPTPNEQYF
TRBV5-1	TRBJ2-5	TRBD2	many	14	TGCGCCAGCAGCTTCGGCGGGAGTGGAGAGACCCAGTACTTC	CASSFGGSGETQYF
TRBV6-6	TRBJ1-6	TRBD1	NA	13	TGTGCCAGCAGCGGACAGGGCGCTTCACCCCTCCACTTT	CASSGQGASPLHF
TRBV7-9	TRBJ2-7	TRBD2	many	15	TGTGCCAGCAGCTTAGGGCTAGCGGGAGAGACCGAGCAGTACTTC	CASSLGLAGETEQYF
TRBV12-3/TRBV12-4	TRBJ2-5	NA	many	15	TGTGCCAGCAAACCGGGACGGACTTTCCAAGAGACCCAGTACTTC	CASKPGRTFQETQYF
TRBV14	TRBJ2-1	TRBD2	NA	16	TGTGCCAGCAGCCGACAAAGTGTGACTAGCGGCAATGAGCAGTTCTTC	CASSRQSVTSGNEQFF
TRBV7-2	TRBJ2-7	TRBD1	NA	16	TGTGCCAGCAGCCCCCGTATGGGGACAGGGACCTACGAGCAGTACTTC	CASSPRMGTGTYEQYF
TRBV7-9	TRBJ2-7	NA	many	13	TGTGCCAGCAGCAGAACGGACAGTTACGAGCAGTACTTC	CASSRTDSYEQYF
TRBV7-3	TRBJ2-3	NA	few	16	TGTGCCAGCAGCCAAAAGTTGGGGGCGGGGGCAGATACGCAGTATTTT	CASSQKLGAGADTQYF
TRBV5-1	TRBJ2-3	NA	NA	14	TGCGCCAGCAGCCCATCACTAGTTACAGATACGCAGTATTTT	CASSPSLVTDTQYF
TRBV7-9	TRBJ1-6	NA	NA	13	TGTGCCAGCCGGGACGGTGGGAATTCACCCCTCCACTTT	CASRDGGNSPLHF
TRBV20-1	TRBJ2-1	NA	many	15	TGCAGTGCTAGAGATCGCCCTAGCAGATACAATGAGCAGTTCTTC	CSARDRPSRYNEQFF
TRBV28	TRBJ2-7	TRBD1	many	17	TGTGCCAGCAGTTCCTTCGGGACAGGCGATTTCTCCTACGAGCAGTACTTC	CASSSFGTGDFSYEQYF
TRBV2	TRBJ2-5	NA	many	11	TGTGCCAGCAGAGGACGAGAGACCCAGTACTTC	CASRGRETQYF
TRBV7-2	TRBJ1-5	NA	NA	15	TGTGCCGGCAGCTTGGGGCAGGGCGTTTATCAGCCCCAGCATTTT	CAGSLGQGVYQPQHF
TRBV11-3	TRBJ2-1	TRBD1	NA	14	TGTGCCAGCAGCGCACAGGGGGTATACAATGAGCAGTTCTTC	CASSAQGVYNEQFF
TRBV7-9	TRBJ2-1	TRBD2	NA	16	TGTGCCAGCAGCTTCTCGACTAGCGGGAGCTACAATGAGCAGTTCTTC	CASSFSTSGSYNEQFF
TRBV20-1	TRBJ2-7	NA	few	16	TGCAGTGCCCAGACAGAATCCCCCCTCCGACTCTACGAGCAGTACTTC	CSAQTESPLRLYEQYF
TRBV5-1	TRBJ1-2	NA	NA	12	TGCGCCAGCAGGAACACCAGCTATGGCTACACCTTC	CASRNTSYGYTF
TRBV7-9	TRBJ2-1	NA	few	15	TGTGCCAGCAGGGTCCCGAGGGGATCCTACAATGAGCAGTTCTTC	CASRVPRGSYNEQFF
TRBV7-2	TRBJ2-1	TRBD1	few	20	TGTGCCAGCAGCTTAAACCCATACCGGGACAGGGGGCGCATGGGCAATGAGCAGTTCTTC	CASSLNPYRDRGRMGNEQFF
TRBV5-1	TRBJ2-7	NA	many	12	TGCGCCAGCAGCTTGGCCGTGGACGAGCAGTACTTC	CASSLAVDEQYF
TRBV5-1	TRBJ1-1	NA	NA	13	TGCGCCAGCAGCTCCGAGGGAAGCACTGAAGCTTTCTTT	CASSSEGSTEAFF
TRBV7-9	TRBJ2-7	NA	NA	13	TGTGCCAGCAGCCACCCCCTAGGGAGCGAGCAGTACTTC	CASSHPLGSEQYF
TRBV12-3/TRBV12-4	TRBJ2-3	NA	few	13	TGTGCCAGCAGTTTAGGGCGGGTAGGTACGCAGTATTTT	CASSLGRVGTQYF
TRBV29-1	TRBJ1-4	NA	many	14	TGCAGCGCTGGCCGGGACCGAAACGATGAAAAACTGTTTTTT	CSAGRDRNDEKLFF
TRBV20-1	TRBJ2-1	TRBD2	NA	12	TGCAGCTCGGGGCGGGAGTCACATGAGCAGTTCTTC	CSSGRESHEQFF
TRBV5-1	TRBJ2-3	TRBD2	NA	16	TGCGCCAGCAGCGCCTTAGCGGGGGGGCCTAAAGATACGCAGTATTTT	CASSALAGGPKDTQYF